This T cell receptor beta chain was documented in a study of blood T cells in healthy people across ages. This CDR3 contains 14 residues. From germline, CDR1 is SGHTA and CDR2 FQGNSA. Deletions cut 7 bases from V and 3 bases from J, with 12 bases between. General observations from the study: Donor CMV infection status was unknown, possibly confounding age-related changes in expanded clonotypes.

Turning to this clonotype: What it binds is unknown.

RNA extraction gave at least 5 micrograms of total RNA per sample. Sample-barcoded 5' priming and a J-beta primer mix drove a second PCR of roughly 7 to 11 cycles. One entry per CDR3 protein results from TCRdb running MiXCR on the 5' RACE reads. The repertoire includes approximately 800,000 distinct CDR3 sequences, 46% of them detected once, and 15% to 20% sits in the top ten. This rearrangement joins TRBV7-2 to TRBJ2-2; TRBD1 is a possible D gene (6 bases). Sequencing used blood. The TCR sequence derives from a man at least 80 years old in good health. CDR3 region: CASTGQRHTGELFF. The CDR3 DNA follows: TGTGCCAGCACAGGACAGAGGCACACCGGGGAGCTGTTTTTT. Combining the CDR3 with reference TRBV7-2 and TRBJ2-2 gives the whole variable domain GAGVSQSPSNKVTEKGKDVELRCDPISGHTALYWYRQSLGQGLEFLIYFQGNSAPDKSGLPSDRFSAERTGGSVSTLTIQRTQQEDSAVYLCASTGQRHTGELFFGEGSRLTVL.